This passage covers 21 T cell receptor beta chains from one sample sequenced in a study of molecular identifiers for immune sequencing clone quantification. TCRdb recomputed calls from the PCR reads with MiXCR, one row per CDR3 protein. Found here are some 320,000 distinct CDR3 sequences, roughly a quarter of them singletons; the top ten hold 0.65% to 0.75%. The source material was naive CD8+ T cells from blood, with Jurkat cell RNA spiked in. Subset defined: FACS-sorted CD8+CD4-CCR7+CD45RA+ naive T cells. The receptors stem from a human donor in good health. Some libraries in this study had Jurkat cell RNA spiked in.

This clonotype was detected a few times. This sequence joins TRBV19 and TRBJ2-1, with 7 nucleotides matching TRBD2. This CDR3 comprises 16 residues. The junction had 11 bases not matched to a gene; V was cut back by 5 bases and J by 4 bases. Germline CDR1 LNHDA, CDR2 SQIVND (reference sequence). DNA for the CDR3: TGTGCCAGTAGTCTCGCCGGGGCTAGCGGTTACAATGAGCAGTTCTTC. Translation gives CASSLAGASGYNEQFF.

This clonotype was found many times. The CDR3 nucleotides read TGTGCCAGCAGCACCCGACCCAGCAACACCGGGGAGCTGTTTTTT. Amino acid sequence: CASSTRPSNTGELFF. The chain uses TRBV3-1 and TRBJ2-2; D is uncertain. Trimming took 5 bases from V and 2 from J, leaving 12 bases between them. This CDR3 spans 15 amino acids. Germline CDR1 reads LGHDT; CDR2 reads YNNKEL (reference sequence). The full variable domain, its missing parts supplied by reference TRBV3-1 and TRBJ2-2, is DTAVSQTPKYLVTQMGNDKSIKCEQNLGHDTMYWYKQDSKKFLKIMFSYNNKELIINETVPNRFSPKSPDKAHLNLHINSLELGDSAVYFCASSTRPSNTGELFFGEGSRLTVL.

This clonotype has more than one count but fewer than ten. This chain uses TRBV20-1 with TRBJ2-1, with a tentative D call TRBD2 (5 bases). V lost 3 bases, J lost 2 bases, and 17 bases lay in between. CDR3 length: 16 amino acids. Germline lookup yields CDR1 DFQATT and CDR2 SNEGSKA (reference sequence). This CDR3 is CSARAPVQRTYNEQFF. The CDR3 DNA reads TGCAGTGCTAGGGCCCCGGTGCAGCGGACCTACAATGAGCAGTTCTTC.

This clonotype was recorded only once. J is TRBJ2-3 and V is TRBV27, with TRBD2 identical over 8 bases. V lost 8 bases and J lost 1; bases outside the gene matches: 11. The length of the CDR3 is 16 residues. The germline gives CDR1 MNHEY, CDR2 SMNVEV (reference sequence). The CDR3 sequence: CASAPGAGGGTDTQYF. The DNA for the CDR3 is TGTGCCAGCGCACCGGGGGCGGGAGGTGGCACAGATACGCAGTATTTT.

This clonotype was counted once. This may arise from a read error, as a much more abundant clone is one base away. This chain uses TRBV11-2 with TRBJ2-1; D call uncertain. In germline, CDR1 is SGHAT, CDR2 FQNNGV. This CDR3 spans 15 amino acids. The CDR3 loop reads CASSTTRSSYNGQFF. In DNA form, the CDR3 reads TGTGCCAGCAGTACTACCCGGAGCTCCTACAATGGGCAGTTCTTC.

On this clonotype itself: Here the CDR3 omits its conserved ending phenylalanine or tryptophan, so a read error is the likely source. V gene TRBV20-1 combines with J gene TRBJ2-5; D perhaps matches TRBD1 (6 bases). The CDR3 has 13 residues. Germline V CDR1 and CDR2: DFQATT, SNEGSKA (reference sequence). Trimming left V 5 bases short and J 1 base short, with 11 bases between. The CDR3 nucleotides read TGCAGTGCTCTCCGGGACACCCAAGAGACCCAGTACCTC. Amino acids: CSALRDTQETQYL.

There are many counts of this clonotype. The chain has TRBV6-6 and TRBJ2-1, with unresolved D. Germline CDR1 reads MNHNY; CDR2 reads SVGAGI (reference sequence). Trimming pared 6 bases from V and 6 bases from J, leaving 6 bases between. CDR3 size: 11 residues. The CDR3 here is CASRESNEQFF. The DNA for the CDR3 is TGTGCCAGCAGGGAGAGCAATGAGCAGTTCTTC.

Concerning this clonotype itself: A much larger clone is a single base away; this may be a read error. The chain carries TRBV30 and TRBJ2-7, with D hard to call. Germline V CDR1 and CDR2: GTSNPN, SVGIG (reference sequence). There are 13 residues in the CDR3. V was trimmed by 5 bases and J by 3 bases, leaving 14 bases between them. This CDR3 is CAWGPDANYEQYF. DNA of the CDR3: TGTGCCTGGGGCCCCGACGCAAACTACGAGCAGTACTTC.

The V gene is TRBV7-9, the J gene TRBJ2-5; TRBD2 matches 9 bases. This CDR3 is 16 amino acids long. V dropped 6 bases and J dropped 1; count of bases not matched to a gene: 9. Looked up from germline, CDR1 is SEHNR and CDR2 is FQNEAQ (reference sequence). CDR3 sequence reads: CASRALAGVTQETQYF. The CDR3 bases are TGTGCCAGCAGGGCACTAGCGGGTGTCACCCAAGAGACCCAGTACTTC.

The count of this clonotype is one. A much larger clone sits a single nucleotide away, making a read error possible. The DNA for the CDR3 is TGTGCCAGCGCCTTGTCTTCAGGGGGCGGCTACGAGCAGTACTTC. Translation: CASALSSGGGYEQYF. This sequence joins TRBV13 and TRBJ2-7; 8 nucleotides line up with TRBD1. This CDR3 is 15 amino acids long. Germline V CDR1 and CDR2: PRHDT, FYEKMQ (reference sequence). V shed 8 bases and J 3 bases; nucleotides not matched to a gene: 12.

A few counts support this clonotype. V usage is TRBV14 and J usage is TRBJ2-3, with no clear D. The V gene's germline CDR1 is SGHDN and CDR2 FVKESK. Trimming pared 4 bases from V and 10 bases from J, leaving 15 bases between. The CDR3 length is 13 residues. CDR3 nucleotide sequence: TGTGCCAGCAGCCTGACTCCTAGGGCGCCGCAGTATTTT. It is translated as CASSLTPRAPQYF.

At least ten counts were recorded for this clonotype. The V and J genes are TRBV20-1 and TRBJ2-7; 9 bases are a match to TRBD2. V lost 2 bases, J lost 2 bases, and 4 bases stayed unmatched. Looked up from germline, CDR1 is DFQATT and CDR2 is SNEGSKA (reference sequence). The CDR3 loop spans 14 amino acids. The DNA for the CDR3 is TGCAGTGCTAGAACAGCGGGAGGCCCCTACGAGCAGTACTTC. Translated: CSARTAGGPYEQYF.

This clonotype has only a few counts. The rearrangement links TRBV5-4 to TRBJ2-6; no clear D gene. Germline CDR1 SGHNT, CDR2 YYREEE (reference sequence). The CDR3 length is 13 residues. V was clipped by 7 bases and J by 2 bases, with 7 bases between them. The CDR3 DNA reads as TGTGCCAGCGGACCGACTGGGGCCAACGTCCTGACTTTC. Translated, it gives CASGPTGANVLTF.

The chain employs TRBV29-1 and TRBJ2-1; the D is unclear. V was cut by 6 bases and J by 4 bases, with 19 bases left in between. Germline CDR1 reads SQVTM; CDR2 reads ANQGSEA. This CDR3 is built from 15 residues. The CDR3 loop is CSVGSWMGTYNEQFF. CDR3 nucleotides: TGCAGCGTGGGCAGCTGGATGGGCACATACAATGAGCAGTTCTTC.

This chain joins TRBV20-1 and TRBJ2-7; D is unclear. Germline values: CDR1 DFQATT, CDR2 SNEGSKA (reference sequence). V lost 3 bases to trimming and J lost 3 bases, with 12 bases between them. This CDR3 spans 13 amino acids. The CDR3 region is CSARPPSVYEQYF. CDR3 nucleotides: TGCAGTGCTAGGCCTCCCTCAGTCTACGAGCAGTACTTC.

This clonotype appeared many times. The V gene is TRBV7-2, the J gene TRBJ2-4; D unclear. Germline V gene data show CDR1 as SGHTA and CDR2 as FQGNSA. The CDR3 is made up of 15 amino acids. The V end lost 1 base, the J end lost 2 bases, and 9 bases lay between the germline ends. The CDR3 DNA sequence: TGTGCCAGCAGCTTAGTATACGGAACCAAAAACATTCAGTACTTC. Its protein is CASSLVYGTKNIQYF.

The chain carries TRBV4-3 and TRBJ2-7; 7 nucleotides line up with TRBD1. The CDR3 totals 13 residues. V was pared by 4 bases and J by 6 bases, with 6 bases of the junction left unmatched. Germline V gene data show CDR1 as LGHNA and CDR2 as YSLEER. CDR3 nucleotides: TGCGCCAGCAGCCCAGACAGGGAAAGCGAGCAGTACTTC. It yields the protein CASSPDRESEQYF.

V usage is TRBV11-2 and J usage is TRBJ2-3, with D tentatively TRBD2 (6 bases). V shed 8 bases and J shed 10 bases, with 22 bases lying between them. CDR3 length: 14 amino acids. Looked up from germline, CDR1 is SGHAT and CDR2 is FQNNGV. The DNA for the CDR3 is TGTGCCAGCCGATCCGTGACTAGTCCGGATCCGCAGTATTTT. Its translation: CASRSVTSPDPQYF.

V gene TRBV20-1 combines with J gene TRBJ2-7, with D unresolved. The CDR3 totals 14 residues. The germline V gene encodes CDR1 DFQATT and CDR2 SNEGSKA (reference sequence). Trimming took 0 bases from V and 2 from J, leaving 11 bases between them. The CDR3 loop reads CSARDTGLPYEQYF. The CDR3 region has the DNA TGCAGTGCTAGAGATACCGGGCTGCCCTACGAGCAGTACTTC.

Regarding this clonotype: A much larger clone differs by one base, so this may be a read error. The chain employs TRBV9 and TRBJ2-7; TRBD1 matches at 7 bases. CDR1 is SGDLS, CDR2 YYNGEE, per germline. The CDR3 loop spans 14 amino acids. CDR3 bases: TGTGCCAGCAGCGTAGCGGGACAGAACTACGTGCAGTACTTC. This encodes CASSVAGQNYVQYF.

The chain has TRBV29-1 and TRBJ2-3, with D uncertain. Germline V CDR1 and CDR2: SQVTM, ANQGSEA. V was pared by 6 bases and J by 1 base, with 11 bases between. The CDR3 covers 13 residues. The CDR3 sequence is CSVWTRGTDTQYF. The CDR3 nucleotides are TGCAGCGTGTGGACCCGTGGCACAGATACGCAGTATTTT.